This section outlines one T cell receptor beta chain sequence together with its context. At one end the junction does not follow the germline gene, possibly because of a read error. Using a J-beta primer mix together with a sample-barcoded 5' primer, a second PCR was run for about 7 to 12 cycles. Every cDNA was tagged by a template-switch adaptor with 12 random nucleotides. TCRdb re-called the 5' RACE reads with MiXCR, one entry per CDR3 protein. The sample shows about 800,000 distinct CDR3 sequences, 25% of them seen only once. Germline CDR1 is SSHAT and CDR2 is FNYEAQ (reference sequence). The CDR3 consists of 19 residues. These data originate in a study of blood T cells in healthy people across ages. About the study: Capture by template switching was about one barcoded beta molecule per two T cells.

These data were also filed under a second study, of T cells of mothers and their children. That source reports: RNA was extracted, and all of it went into cDNA synthesis at about 1.5 ug per 15 ul.

The receptor comes from a boy aged 10-17 years in good health. The chain has TRBV7-7 and TRBJ2-1; 7 nucleotides line up with TRBD2. Sequenced material: blood. CDR3: CASSLALMVASGSGDEQFF. The DNA for the CDR3 is TGTGCTAGCAGCTTAGCGCTAATGGTGGCTAGCGGTTCCGGGGATGAGCAGTTCTTC.